A selection of T cell receptor beta chains follows, all from one sample in a study of T-cell memory formation after mild COVID-19. TCRdb re-called the 5' RACE reads with MiXCR, one entry per CDR3 protein. This repertoire shows about 320,000 distinct CDR3 sequences, around an eighth found once; its top ten account for roughly 21%. Sequenced sample: PBMCs or a T cell subset sorted from them (not recorded which). These receptors originate from a man younger than 30 who had mild COVID-19 (a few samples of this study predate the infection). Cell type and time point are not known. Each CDR3 is given with its conserved first and last residue. The order of the fields is clone size, J gene, V gene, CDR3 protein. Not all rows give a size; the values are once, few, many and, for expanded clones, a class.

clone_size: NA; j_call: TRBJ2-6; v_call: TRBV4-3; cdr3_aa: CASSQEPRTTGANVLTF
clone_size: NA; j_call: TRBJ2-7; v_call: TRBV30; cdr3_aa: CAWSSMGYEQYF
clone_size: few; j_call: TRBJ1-1; v_call: TRBV7-9; cdr3_aa: CASSDQSGARRYTEAFF
clone_size: few; j_call: TRBJ1-1; v_call: TRBV4-1; cdr3_aa: CASSQEPANTEAFF
clone_size: few; j_call: TRBJ1-5; v_call: TRBV5-5; cdr3_aa: CASSLMGTGFNQPQHF
clone_size: NA; j_call: TRBJ1-5; v_call: TRBV6-5; cdr3_aa: CASSYNGANQPQHF
clone_size: many; j_call: TRBJ2-1; v_call: TRBV29-1; cdr3_aa: CSVLQGILGNEQFF
clone_size: few; j_call: TRBJ2-1; v_call: TRBV4-1; cdr3_aa: CASSQERTSGSEQFF
clone_size: few; j_call: TRBJ1-1; v_call: TRBV6-5; cdr3_aa: CATGAGTVHEAFF
clone_size: few; j_call: TRBJ2-5; v_call: TRBV12-3/TRBV12-4; cdr3_aa: CASSLAARGPQETQYF
clone_size: NA; j_call: TRBJ1-1; v_call: TRBV20-1; cdr3_aa: CSAFGGMNTEAFF
clone_size: few; j_call: TRBJ2-5; v_call: TRBV15; cdr3_aa: CATSRERVQETQYF
clone_size: few; j_call: TRBJ2-7; v_call: TRBV12-5; cdr3_aa: CASGLYREKGSYEQYF
clone_size: many; j_call: TRBJ2-2; v_call: TRBV5-1; cdr3_aa: CASSPLAGGNTGELFF
clone_size: few; j_call: TRBJ1-1; v_call: TRBV20-1; cdr3_aa: CSAVHGPLGAFF
clone_size: NA; j_call: TRBJ1-2; v_call: TRBV7-8; cdr3_aa: CASSLDPGQGNYGYTF
clone_size: few; j_call: TRBJ2-7; v_call: TRBV4-1; cdr3_aa: CASSQGRQGRGEQYF
clone_size: few; j_call: TRBJ1-5; v_call: TRBV9; cdr3_aa: CASSNTDGQPQHF
clone_size: NA; j_call: TRBJ1-1; v_call: TRBV29-1; cdr3_aa: CSSDRGRGTEAFF
clone_size: few; j_call: TRBJ2-7; v_call: TRBV4-2; cdr3_aa: CASSQERGQSYEQYF
clone_size: NA; j_call: TRBJ2-7; v_call: TRBV7-7; cdr3_aa: CASSPFGPAVEQYF
clone_size: few; j_call: TRBJ1-2; v_call: TRBV7-9; cdr3_aa: CASSSRTAIHEEGYTF
clone_size: NA; j_call: TRBJ1-2; v_call: TRBV20-1; cdr3_aa: CSVALRTGKRGCTF
clone_size: NA; j_call: TRBJ1-5; v_call: TRBV4-2; cdr3_aa: CASSQAGQTIYSNQPQHF
clone_size: NA; j_call: TRBJ2-5; v_call: TRBV5-5; cdr3_aa: CASRPTGGETQYF
clone_size: many; j_call: TRBJ1-6; v_call: TRBV7-2; cdr3_aa: CASSLPGPPRNSPLHF
clone_size: few; j_call: TRBJ2-3; v_call: TRBV5-4; cdr3_aa: CASSLVAATDTQYF
clone_size: few; j_call: TRBJ2-5; v_call: TRBV5-6; cdr3_aa: CASSSMETQYF
clone_size: NA; j_call: TRBJ2-4; v_call: TRBV20-1; cdr3_aa: CSPKQGFNIQYF
clone_size: many; j_call: TRBJ1-1; v_call: TRBV4-1; cdr3_aa: CASSPTGTEAFF
clone_size: few; j_call: TRBJ2-1; v_call: TRBV24-1; cdr3_aa: CATSDSGQGKFF
clone_size: few; j_call: TRBJ2-5; v_call: TRBV20-1; cdr3_aa: CSARSWGAEETQYF
clone_size: few; j_call: TRBJ2-2; v_call: TRBV2; cdr3_aa: CASTVWDRGLTGELFF